These 10 T cell receptor beta chains share one sample of origin, sequenced in a study of cytomegalovirus exposure and HLA in healthy donors. A multiplex PCR was run with 60 Vbeta primers and 13 Jbeta primers. TCRdb keeps only in-frame clones here, not all; method: immunoSEQ multiplex PCR. The sample includes 150,000 to 200,000 clones, roughly four fifths of them seen just once. The sequenced sample consisted of PBMCs. These receptors were collected from a middle-aged man in good health and CMV-seropositive.

The chain joins TRBV19 to TRBJ1-4; D is uncertain. Trimming shortened V by 5 bases and J by 1 base, and 8 bases separated the two germline ends. Germline loops: CDR1 LNHDA, CDR2 SQIVND (reference sequence). There are 14 residues in the CDR3. The CDR3 reads CASSSSGTNEKLFF. CDR3 sequence (DNA): TGTGCCAGTAGTTCCTCAGGAACTAATGAAAAACTGTTTTTT. Filled out from reference TRBV19 and TRBJ1-4, the complete variable domain reads DGGITQSPKYLFRKEGQNVTLSCEQNLNHDAMYWYRQDPGQGLRLIYYSQIVNDFQKGDIAEGYSVSREKKESFPLTVTSAQKNPTAFYLCASSSSGTNEKLFFGSGTQLSVL.

This clone was seen a few times. The rearrangement uses TRBV10-2 and TRBJ1-4, with a tentative D call TRBD1 (5 bases). Germline V gene sequence: CDR1 WSHSY, CDR2 SAAADI. Between the trimmed V and J ends, which lost 6 bases and 3 bases, there was a span of 14 bases. This CDR3 contains 15 residues. The CDR3 nucleotides are TGCGCCAGCAGACCGACGGGGGAGGCTAATGAAAAACTGTTTTTT. It is translated as CASRPTGEANEKLFF.

In DNA form, the CDR3 reads TGTGCCAGCAGCGTGACTAGCTCTGGGGCCAACGTCCTGACTTTC. Its translation: CASSVTSSGANVLTF. The rearrangement uses TRBV7-2 and TRBJ2-6, with D perhaps TRBD2 (6 bases). CDR1 SGHTA and CDR2 FQGNSA come from the germline V gene. The ends were cut back, 5 bases at V and 0 bases at J, with 8 bases in the middle. This CDR3 is 15 amino acids long.

This clone was seen a handful of times. The V gene is TRBV19, the J gene TRBJ2-7, with 8 bases lining up with TRBD2. Per germline, CDR1 LNHDA and CDR2 SQIVND (reference sequence). After removal of 2 bases from V and 6 bases from J, the junction contained 6 bases not matched to a gene. The CDR3 totals 14 residues. The CDR3: CASSIPGLAPEQYF. In DNA form, the CDR3 reads TGTGCCAGTAGTATACCAGGACTAGCACCCGAGCAGTACTTC.

The gene calls are TRBV5-1 and TRBJ1-2; 7 nucleotides align to TRBD1. V gave up 3 bases and J gave up 8 bases; unmatched junction bases: 10. Germline values: CDR1 SGHRS, CDR2 YFSETQ. There are 14 residues in the CDR3. The DNA for the CDR3 is TGCGCCAGCAGCTCGCAAAGGCAGGGGGGCGGCTACACCTTC. It encodes CASSSQRQGGGYTF.

The chain is built from TRBV29-1 and TRBJ1-1; D unresolved. Per the germline V gene, CDR1 is SQVTM and CDR2 is ANQGSEA. The CDR3 has 13 residues. Trimming cost V 6 bases and J 2 bases, with 13 bases left between them. CDR3 region: CSVLRDRNTEAFF. CDR3 DNA: TGCAGCGTGCTCCGGGATAGAAACACTGAAGCTTTCTTT.

This clone was seen only a few times. V is TRBV6-1 and J is TRBJ2-7; no clear D. Deletions cut 5 bases from V and 7 bases from J, with 15 bases between. The CDR3 loop spans 13 amino acids. Germline V gene data show CDR1 as MNHNS and CDR2 as SASEGT. DNA of the CDR3: TGTGCCAGCAGTCCAGGTGGCTTTAGGGAGCAGTACTTC. Protein: CASSPGGFREQYF.

The chain is built from TRBV4-3 and TRBJ1-4; D possibly corresponds to TRBD1 (5 bases). The V end lost 1 base, the J end lost 3 bases, and 12 bases lay between the germline ends. From germline, CDR1 is LGHNA and CDR2 YSLEER. The CDR3 has 16 amino acids. CDR3 DNA: TGCGCCAGCAGCCAAGCCTTCAGGGATCCTAATGAAAAACTGTTTTTT. Translating gives CASSQAFRDPNEKLFF.

CDR3: CASSFLDGTDTQYF. The DNA for the CDR3 is TGTGCCAGCAGCTTCCTAGATGGCACAGATACGCAGTATTTT. The rearrangement links TRBV5-4 to TRBJ2-3; no reliable D call. Trimming cost V 2 bases and J 1 base, with 8 bases left between them. This CDR3 is 14 amino acids long. Germline CDR1 SGHNT, CDR2 YYREEE (reference sequence).

This sequence joins TRBV5-1 and TRBJ1-3, with no clear D. V was cut by 2 bases and J by 7 bases, with 16 bases left in between. The CDR3 totals 15 residues. Per the germline V gene, CDR1 is SGHRS and CDR2 is YFSETQ. CDR3 DNA: TGCGCCAGCAGCTTTAAGTATGGGAGCCGGAACACCATATATTTT. This encodes CASSFKYGSRNTIYF.